These 26 T cell receptor beta chains were all obtained from the same sample, sequenced in a study of blood T cell repertoires in COVID-19. Method: immunoSEQ multiplex PCR; TCRdb's copy keeps in-frame clones and lacks some. This sample carries approximately 270,000 clones, roughly 88% of them seen once, and the ten largest clones take about 4.1%. The material sequenced was PBMCs or T cells enriched from blood (not recorded which). The receptors here all came from a woman in her twenties or thirties who had recovered from COVID-19.

The chain links TRBV18 to TRBJ2-3; tentatively, D is TRBD1 (6 bases). The CDR3 has 16 residues. V lost 4 bases to trimming and J lost 0 bases, with 14 bases between them. Per the germline V gene, CDR1 is KGHSH and CDR2 is LQKENI. Written as DNA, the CDR3 is TGTGCCAGCTCACTCGGGACACCGACAAGCACAGATACGCAGTATTTT. Amino acid sequence: CASSLGTPTSTDTQYF.

This chain connects TRBV5-1 to TRBJ1-1; the D is unclear. CDR1 is SGHRS, CDR2 YFSETQ, per germline. CDR3 length equals 14 residues. Trimming stripped 0 bases from V and 1 base from J, with 7 bases between. CDR3 DNA: TGCGCCAGCAGCTTGGACAGACAGAACACTGAAGCTTTCTTT. Amino acids: CASSLDRQNTEAFF.

This clone came up once. The chain employs TRBV27 and TRBJ1-5, with a tentative D call TRBD1 (5 bases). Germline loops: CDR1 MNHEY, CDR2 SMNVEV (reference sequence). The CDR3 is made up of 16 amino acids. Trimming stripped 4 bases from V and 3 bases from J, with 16 bases between. CDR3 DNA: TGTGCCAGCAGTTCCACAACCGGGACTCACAATCAGCCCCAGCATTTT. This translates into CASSSTTGTHNQPQHF.

V and J are TRBV29-1 and TRBJ2-7; 9 bases are shared with TRBD1. CDR3 length equals 12 residues. V trimming: 4 bases; J trimming: 3 bases; junction bases outside the gene matches: 1. Germline V CDR1 and CDR2: SQVTM, ANQGSEA. The DNA of the CDR3 is TGCAGCGTTGGGGGACAGGGCTACGAGCAGTACTTC. It yields the protein CSVGGQGYEQYF.

This clone showed up just a few times. The chain recombines TRBV16 with TRBJ2-1, with D tentatively TRBD2 (5 bases). Per germline, CDR1 KGHSY and CDR2 FQNENV. Trimming stripped 0 bases from V and 6 bases from J, with 12 bases between. The CDR3 covers 15 residues. This CDR3 is CASSQSYGVTNEQFF. CDR3 nucleotide sequence: TGTGCCAGCAGCCAATCGTACGGGGTTACCAATGAGCAGTTCTTC.

This chain connects TRBV6-5 to TRBJ2-7; unclear D gene. CDR3 length: 13 residues. Germline-derived CDR1 and CDR2 are MNHEY and SVGAGI. Trimming removed 4 bases from V and 7 bases from J, with 14 bases in between. For the CDR3, the DNA is TGTGCCAGCAGTTCCCCCCCCCGCTATGAGCAGTACTTC. Amino acids: CASSSPPRYEQYF.

The chain is built from TRBV3-1 (or the pseudogene TRBV3-2) and TRBJ1-1; TRBD1 matches at 10 bases. Germline V gene lookup returns CDR1 LGHDT and CDR2 YNNKEL (reference sequence). Losses at the gene ends were 4 bases for V and 10 bases for J; bases not matched to a gene: 6. The CDR3 is 13 residues long. CDR3 sequence reads: CASSRRQGARAFF. In DNA, the CDR3 is TGTGCCAGCAGCCGCCGACAGGGGGCGCGAGCTTTCTTT.

The chain links TRBV7-9 to TRBJ2-5, with D perhaps TRBD1 (5 bases). The length of the CDR3 is 14 residues. CDR1 and CDR2 (germline): SEHNR, FQNEAQ (reference sequence). Trimming stripped 1 base from V and 5 bases from J, with 11 bases between. This chain's CDR3 is CASSLEAGLETQYF. The CDR3 DNA is TGTGCCAGCAGCTTAGAGGCAGGGTTGGAGACCCAGTACTTC.

This clone was recorded only once. The chain carries TRBV25-1 and TRBJ2-3; 12 bases map to TRBD1. Germline V gene data show CDR1 as MGHDK and CDR2 as SYGVNS. Trimming cost V 1 base and J 6 bases; bases outside gene matches: 5. This CDR3 has 16 amino acids. DNA for the CDR3: TGTGCCAGCAGTGAATCCGGGACAGGGGGCGTGGATACGCAGTATTTT. Protein sequence: CASSESGTGGVDTQYF. The full variable domain, its missing parts supplied by reference TRBV25-1 and TRBJ2-3, is EADIYQTPRYLVIGTGKKITLECSQTMGHDKMYWYQQDPGMELHLIHYSYGVNSTEKGDLSSESTVSRIRTEHFPLTLESARPSHTSQYLCASSESGTGGVDTQYFGPGTRLTVL.

This clone was counted only a few times. The chain combines TRBV4-1 with TRBJ1-2; 8 bases are shared with TRBD1. The CDR3 is 17 amino acids. The J segment lost 6 bases and the V segment lost 3 bases, leaving 15 bases of the junction unmatched. Germline assignment: CDR1 MGHRA and CDR2 YSYEKL. CDR3 region: CASSHLLRDRSRDGYTF. The CDR3 DNA reads as TGCGCCAGCAGCCACCTACTCCGGGACAGGTCCCGAGATGGCTACACCTTC.

The chain couples TRBV9 to TRBJ2-1; 7 bases are a match to TRBD1. This CDR3 spans 13 amino acids. V lost 0 bases and J lost 10; bases outside the gene matches: 4. Germline lookup yields CDR1 SGDLS and CDR2 YYNGEE. The CDR3 region is CASSVDRTGEQFF. The CDR3 nucleotides are TGTGCCAGCAGCGTAGACAGGACAGGAGAGCAGTTCTTC.

V gene TRBV3-1 (or the pseudogene TRBV3-2) combines with J gene TRBJ2-7; D remains unclear. Germline lookup yields CDR1 LGHDT and CDR2 YNNKEL (reference sequence). The CDR3 totals 14 residues. Trimming pared 1 base from V and 3 bases from J, leaving 10 bases between. Written as DNA, the CDR3 is TGTGCCAGCAGCCAAGGAGTCAGGTACTACGAGCAGTACTTC. Translation gives CASSQGVRYYEQYF.

The gene calls are TRBV27 and TRBJ2-7, with TRBD1 matching 7 bases. Germline V gene lookup returns CDR1 MNHEY and CDR2 SMNVEV (reference sequence). There are 14 residues in the CDR3. J was trimmed by 4 bases and V by 4 bases; bases with no gene match: 7. CDR3 in DNA: TGTGCCAGCAGTTCCGGGACAGTAACTTACGAGCAGTACTTC. This gives the protein CASSSGTVTYEQYF.

This clone was recorded only once. The chain employs TRBV30 and TRBJ1-1; D ambiguous. The V end was cut by 3 bases, the J end by 4 bases, with 9 bases between. The germline V gene encodes CDR1 GTSNPN and CDR2 SVGIG (reference sequence). The CDR3 has 12 amino acids. The CDR3 DNA follows: TGTGCCTGGAGCTCCACACCCACTGAAGCTTTCTTT. Translated, it gives CAWSSTPTEAFF.

In the case of this clone: This may be a read error, as it is one base from a much larger clone. The J gene is TRBJ1-1, the V gene TRBV12-3 or TRBV12-4; D unclear. The CDR3 consists of 13 residues. Deletions cut 5 bases from V and 0 bases from J, with 7 bases between. CDR3 region: CASSLLMNTEAFF. The CDR3 coding sequence is TGTGCCAGCAGTCTGTTAATGAACACTGAAGCTTTCTTT.

The chain couples TRBV14 to TRBJ2-3; perhaps TRBD2 as D (6 bases). Germline V gene lookup returns CDR1 SGHDN and CDR2 FVKESK. This CDR3 is built from 15 residues. Deletions cut 5 bases from V and 1 base from J, with 13 bases between. CDR3 bases: TGTGCCAGCAGCTTCAACCCTAGCGGCACAGATACGCAGTATTTT. Translation: CASSFNPSGTDTQYF. Drawing the rest from reference TRBV14 and TRBJ2-3, the complete variable domain is EAGVTQFPSHSVIEKGQTVTLRCDPISGHDNLYWYRRVMGKEIKFLLHFVKESKQDESGMPNNRFLAERTGGTYSTLKVQPAELEDSGVYFCASSFNPSGTDTQYFGPGTRLTVL.

The V and J genes are TRBV4-1 and TRBJ2-1, with 8 positions matching TRBD1. V was clipped by 0 bases and J by 4 bases; unmatched bases: 8. In germline, CDR1 is MGHRA, CDR2 YSYEKL. The CDR3 has 17 residues. The DNA for the CDR3 is TGCGCCAGCAGCCAAGATTTGACGAGGACAGGGTACAATGAGCAGTTCTTC. It yields the protein CASSQDLTRTGYNEQFF.

A few counts support this clone. The chain links TRBV28 to TRBJ1-5; possibly TRBD1 for D (5 bases). Trimming removed 3 bases from V and 3 bases from J, with 21 bases in between. This CDR3 is built from 18 residues. Germline-derived CDR1 and CDR2 are MDHEN and SYDVKM. The CDR3 protein is CASSFPRQRGNLNQPQHF. The CDR3 DNA follows: TGTGCCAGCAGTTTCCCGAGGCAGCGGGGGAACCTCAATCAGCCCCAGCATTTT.

The chain links TRBV28 to TRBJ1-5; TRBD1 matches 8 bases. V shed 5 bases and J 2 bases; nucleotides not matched to a gene: 5. Per germline, CDR1 MDHEN and CDR2 SYDVKM. The CDR3 is 15 amino acids. The DNA of the CDR3 is TGTGCCAGCAGTCAAGGGACAGGTCGCAATCAGCCCCAGCATTTT. This gives the protein CASSQGTGRNQPQHF.

This clone was observed a handful of times. This rearrangement joins TRBV3-1 (or the pseudogene TRBV3-2) to TRBJ1-5; no firm D call. V dropped 2 bases and J dropped 2 bases, with 10 bases sitting between them. Germline-derived CDR1 and CDR2 are LGHDT and YNNKEL (reference sequence). The CDR3 is 15 amino acids. This chain's CDR3 is CASSQSVSGNQPQHF. DNA for the CDR3: TGTGCCAGCAGCCAATCCGTGAGCGGCAATCAGCCCCAGCATTTT.

In its sample, this clone was seen once. The chain is built from TRBV19 and TRBJ2-7; 11 bases are a match to TRBD2. V lost 7 bases, J lost 2 bases, and 13 bases stayed unmatched. CDR1 and CDR2 (germline): LNHDA, SQIVND (reference sequence). The CDR3 consists of 17 residues. The DNA of the CDR3 is TGTGCCAGTACCTTCTCGGGGCTAGCGGGAGGAACCTACGAGCAGTACTTC. Translating gives CASTFSGLAGGTYEQYF.

The CDR3 here is CASSLLGQGASDGYTF. The DNA of the CDR3 is TGTGCCAGCAGCCTGCTTGGACAGGGGGCGTCTGATGGCTACACCTTC. This sequence joins TRBV3-1 (or the pseudogene TRBV3-2) and TRBJ1-2; 11 bases align to TRBD1. Per the germline V gene, CDR1 is LGHDT and CDR2 is YNNKEL (reference sequence). V lost 4 bases to trimming and J lost 6 bases; unmatched junction nucleotides: 10. This CDR3 has 16 amino acids.

CDR3 in amino acids: CASSRQVWTEAFF. CDR3 coding DNA: TGTGCCAGCAGTCGTCAGGTGTGGACTGAAGCTTTCTTT. This chain uses TRBV11-1 with TRBJ1-1; D is uncertain. In germline, CDR1 is SGHAT, CDR2 FQDESV (reference sequence). V shed 6 bases and J shed 5 bases, with 13 bases lying between them. The CDR3 extends over 13 amino acids.

CDR3 region: CASSSGQGDTEAFF. CDR3 in DNA: TGTGCCAGCAGCTCAGGACAGGGAGACACTGAAGCTTTCTTT. V is TRBV7-6 and J is TRBJ1-1; 8 bases map to TRBD1. Per the germline V gene, CDR1 is SGHVS and CDR2 is FNYEAQ. J was trimmed by 3 bases and V by 4 bases; bases with no gene match: 4. The CDR3 spans 14 residues.

The chain employs TRBV29-1 and TRBJ1-1; D remains unclear. CDR1 SQVTM and CDR2 ANQGSEA come from the germline V gene. Trimming stripped 7 bases from V and 2 bases from J, with 11 bases between. This CDR3 contains 12 residues. CDR3 sequence (DNA): TGCAGCGGACGTCGGGTTAACACTGAAGCTTTCTTT. Protein: CSGRRVNTEAFF. The variable domain in full, completed from reference TRBV29-1 and TRBJ1-1, reads SAVISQKPSRDICQRGTSLTIQCQVDSQVTMMFWYRQQPGQSLTLIATANQGSEATYESGFVIDKFPISRPNLTFSTLTVSNMSPEDSSIYLCSGRRVNTEAFFGQGTRLTVV.

The chain is built from TRBV15 and TRBJ2-6; 8 positions agree with TRBD1. Germline loops: CDR1 LNHNV, CDR2 YYDKDF (reference sequence). The CDR3 has 17 residues. The V segment lost 6 bases and the J segment 0 bases; nucleotides outside the gene matches: 7. CDR3 protein: CATRETGDYSGANVLTF. CDR3 sequence (DNA): TGTGCCACCAGAGAGACAGGGGATTACTCTGGGGCCAACGTCCTGACTTTC.